These T cell receptor beta chains were read from a single sample in a study of blood T cell repertoires in COVID-19. Produced via immunoSEQ multiplex PCR; TCRdb's table is partial and in-frame only. This table holds about 120,000 clones, roughly 83% found once. The sample taken for sequencing was peripheral blood. The receptors stem from a woman of 80 years or more with acute or convalescent COVID-19. Each CDR3 is given with its conserved first and last residue. Each record gives: J gene, clone size, V gene, D gene, CDR3 DNA, CDR3 protein. The D gene is left open where the match is weak. Size values are once, few and many counts, or a class for expanded clones, and some rows have none.

TRBJ2-1,NA,TRBV25-1,NA,TGTGCTAGCAGTTCGAGCTCCTACAATGAGCAGTTCTTC,CASSSSSYNEQFF
TRBJ2-2,few,TRBV5-1,NA,TGCGCCAGCAGCCTGCGGGGTAACACCGGGGAGCTGTTTTTT,CASSLRGNTGELFF
TRBJ1-1,NA,TRBV12-5,TRBD1,TGTGCTAGTCGACAGGGGACAAACACTGAAGCTTTCTTT,CASRQGTNTEAFF
TRBJ2-3,few,TRBV2,TRBD2,TGTGCCAGCAGTGAGGCGGGGGGGATAACTAGCACAGATACGCAGTATTTT,CASSEAGGITSTDTQYF
TRBJ2-7,NA,TRBV9,NA,TGTGCCAGCAGCGTATCGTACGAGCAGTACTTC,CASSVSYEQYF
TRBJ2-1,NA,TRBV27,NA,TGTGCCAGCAGGACAGTCTTGGGAGGTGAGCAGTTCTTC,CASRTVLGGEQFF
TRBJ2-1,NA,TRBV24-1,TRBD2,TGTGCCACCAGTGATTTCACGGGAGGTGAGCAGTTCTTC,CATSDFTGGEQFF
TRBJ2-2,once,TRBV29-1,NA,TGCAGCGTTGAAGTCACAGTCACCGGGGAGCTGTTTTTT,CSVEVTVTGELFF
TRBJ1-4,NA,TRBV2,TRBD1,TGTGCCAGCAGTGAAGCAAACAGGGGGAATGAAAAACTGTTTTTT,CASSEANRGNEKLFF
TRBJ2-1,NA,TRBV2,TRBD2,TGTGCCAGCAGTTGGACTAGCGGGTACAATGAGCAGTTCTTC,CASSWTSGYNEQFF
TRBJ1-4,NA,TRBV5-5,NA,TGTGCCAGCAGCTTCGCAGTCTCAGCAGGGGAAAAACTGTTTTTT,CASSFAVSAGEKLFF
TRBJ1-5,NA,TRBV30,TRBD1,TGTGCCTGGAGTCTCCCCCCGGGACAGGGCCCCATTAGCAATCAGCCCCAGCATTTT,CAWSLPPGQGPISNQPQHF
TRBJ2-5,NA,TRBV11-2,NA,TGTGCCAGCAGCTTTCCTAGCGCTATACAAGAGACCCAGTACTTC,CASSFPSAIQETQYF
TRBJ1-6,NA,TRBV7-9,NA,TGTGCCAGCAGCCCCGCGGTGGAAAATTCACCCCTCCACTTT,CASSPAVENSPLHF
TRBJ1-1,NA,TRBV7-8,NA,TGTGCCAGCAGCTTTGGGCCGGACACTGAAGCTTTCTTT,CASSFGPDTEAFF
TRBJ1-4,few,TRBV29-1,NA,TGCAGCGTTCGAGCCTTGACAGAAGCTAATGAAAAACTGTTTTTT,CSVRALTEANEKLFF
TRBJ2-7,NA,TRBV4-3,TRBD1,TGCGCCAGCAGCCAAGACCCCCGGACAGGGGGCCGCGAGCAGTACTTC,CASSQDPRTGGREQYF
TRBJ2-5,NA,TRBV15,TRBD2,TGTGCCACCAGCAGAGTATCAGCGGGAGGCCGGTGGGGGACCCAGTACTTC,CATSRVSAGGRWGTQYF
TRBJ2-3,NA,TRBV11-1,TRBD1,TGTGCCAGCAGCTTAGTCCAGGGGGTCACAGATACGCAGTATTTT,CASSLVQGVTDTQYF
TRBJ2-3,few,TRBV6-2/TRBV6-3,NA,TGTGCCAGCAGTACAGTCAGTTCTTTAAGGGATACGCAGTATTTT,CASSTVSSLRDTQYF
TRBJ2-3,NA,TRBV7-9,NA,TGTGCCAGCAGCTCGAGCGGTAATTCGCGAGATACGCAGTATTTT,CASSSSGNSRDTQYF
TRBJ2-4,NA,TRBV6-2/TRBV6-3,TRBD1,TGTGCCAGCAGCCCCGACAGGGGGTTGAACATTCAGTACTTC,CASSPDRGLNIQYF
TRBJ2-7,NA,TRBV21-1,NA,TGTGCCAGCAGCAAAGGATTCGCGGGGGAATCGGACGAGCAGTACTTC,CASSKGFAGESDEQYF
TRBJ1-5,NA,TRBV5-1,TRBD1,TGCGCCAGCAGCCCCACAGGGGAACCCAATCAGCCCCAGCATTTT,CASSPTGEPNQPQHF
TRBJ1-3,NA,TRBV2,TRBD1,TGTGCCAGCAGGGACAGGGGAGCTGGAAACACCATATATTTT,CASRDRGAGNTIYF
TRBJ2-3,NA,TRBV19,NA,TGTGCCAGTAAAGTCAGGGCCAGCACAGATACGCAGTATTTT,CASKVRASTDTQYF
TRBJ1-1,NA,TRBV9,NA,TGTGCCAGCAGCGTAGTGTCCGAAAGCGGAGCTTTCTTT,CASSVVSESGAFF
TRBJ1-4,NA,TRBV27,TRBD1,TGTGCCAGCAGTGGACGACAGGGCGGGGCTGATGAAAAACTGTTTTTT,CASSGRQGGADEKLFF
TRBJ2-2,NA,TRBV7-2,TRBD2,TGTGCCAGCAGCTTTGGACTAGCTAGCACCGGGGAGCTGTTTTTT,CASSFGLASTGELFF
TRBJ1-2,NA,TRBV5-1,TRBD1,TGCGCCAGCAGCTGGGCGGGACAGGCCCTCCCAGGGGGTGGCTACACCTTC,CASSWAGQALPGGGYTF
TRBJ1-4,NA,TRBV5-1,NA,TGCGCCAGCAGCGAGACAGAACTCCATGAAAAACTGTTTTTT,CASSETELHEKLFF
TRBJ1-2,NA,TRBV4-3,NA,TGCGCCAGCAGCCAAGATGCAGGGCCGGTGTCTGGCTACACCTTC,CASSQDAGPVSGYTF
TRBJ1-1,NA,TRBV30,NA,TGTGCCTGGAGTGAACCGGGAGGTGAAGCTTTCTTT,CAWSEPGGEAFF
TRBJ2-1,NA,TRBV28,TRBD2,TGTGCCAGCAGTAAGACTAGCGGGAGGGTGCATGAGCAGTTCTTC,CASSKTSGRVHEQFF
TRBJ2-7,NA,TRBV9,TRBD1,TGTGCCAGCAGCGTAGGGCACAGGGGACCGTACGAGCAGTACTTC,CASSVGHRGPYEQYF